This T cell receptor (beta chain) appears in the sequencing data of a study of OX40 agonist ivuxolimab in advanced cancers. Across the whole study: One patient with hepatocellular carcinoma and two with cutaneous melanoma, three in all, had partial responses.

Only in-frame clones appear in the TCRdb table, and some are missing; sequencing was by immunoSEQ multiplex PCR. The sample shows tens of thousands of clones, about nine tenths of them seen only once. This clone was picked up one time. Germline V CDR1 and CDR2: SEHNR, FQNEAQ (reference sequence). Deletions cut 11 bases from V and 5 bases from J, with 19 bases between. The CDR3 contains 13 residues. This specimen consisted of CD4+ or CD8+ T cells sorted from blood, obtained in a trial of the OX40 agonist ivuxolimab. The sequence came from an adult with an advanced solid tumor such as melanoma, head and neck, liver or kidney cancer. The genes are TRBV7-9 and TRBJ2-7; perhaps D is TRBD1 or TRBD2 (5 bases each). The CDR3 region has the DNA TGTGCCTTTGGGGACCCCCTAGAAGACGAGCAGTACTTC. Protein: CAFGDPLEDEQYF.